The 26 T cell receptor beta chains below were found in one sample sequenced in a study of T cell responses to AZD1222 COVID-19 vaccine (dated by TCRdb to the early 2020s). The time point label of this sample denotes: baseline before first vaccination. To prepare the library, the immunoSEQ multiplex PCR assay was applied. TCRdb took over this immuneACCESS table, retaining in-frame rearrangements with V and J assigned. Such tables are incomplete; in checked studies, under half of the missing clones stem from an unresolved V gene, and the remainder is unexplained. This sample has around 140,000 clones in its table, and 85% to 95% of those were observed once. The ten largest clones capture 5.1% of the sample. The sequenced sample was peripheral blood, obtained on day 0 of AZD1222 vaccination. These receptors all stem from an adult in good health.

This rearrangement joins TRBV30 to TRBJ1-1; D gene unclear. Trimming shortened V by 5 bases and J by 5 bases, and 9 bases separated the two germline ends. Germline CDR1 reads GTSNPN; CDR2 reads SVGIG (reference sequence). The CDR3 sequence is 11 residues long. The chain's CDR3 is CAWSGRTEAFF. The CDR3 DNA is TGTGCCTGGTCGGGAAGAACTGAAGCTTTCTTT. Looking up the rest from reference TRBV30 and TRBJ1-1 gives the full variable domain: SQTIHQWPATLVQPVGSPLSLECTVEGTSNPNLYWYRQAAGRGLQLLFYSVGIGQISSEVPQNLSASRPQDRQFILSSKKLLLSDSGFYLCAWSGRTEAFFGQGTRLTVV.

The gene calls are TRBV9 and TRBJ2-1, with D unresolved. CDR3 size: 14 residues. Germline V lookup: CDR1 SGDLS, CDR2 YYNGEE. V lost 4 bases and J 3 bases, leaving 11 bases between the germline ends. In nucleotides, the CDR3 is TGTGCCAGCAGCCTAGACGTGGGCTACAATGAGCAGTTCTTC. Its translation: CASSLDVGYNEQFF.

The V gene is TRBV29-1, the J gene TRBJ1-1, with 10 bases fitting TRBD1. Losses at the gene ends were 6 bases for V and 4 bases for J; bases not matched to a gene: 2. Germline loops: CDR1 SQVTM, CDR2 ANQGSEA. CDR3 length equals 12 residues. The CDR3 reads CSVWTGGTEAFF. In DNA form, the CDR3 reads TGCAGCGTGTGGACAGGGGGCACTGAAGCTTTCTTT.

The chain's CDR3 is CASSPWTGGLVDQPQHF. Written as DNA, the CDR3 is TGTGCCAGCAGCCCGTGGACAGGGGGCTTAGTTGATCAGCCCCAGCATTTT. This chain uses TRBV7-8 with TRBJ1-5; 11 bases are a match to TRBD1. V lost 5 bases, J lost 5 bases, and 11 bases stayed unmatched. Germline V CDR1 and CDR2: SGHVS, FQNEAQ. This CDR3 spans 17 amino acids.

The chain combines TRBV10-3 with TRBJ1-6; TRBD1 aligns across 8 bases. This CDR3 is 15 amino acids long. The ends lost 8 bases at V and 10 bases at J; junction bases unmatched: 13. CDR1 is ENHRY and CDR2 is SYGVKD in the germline V gene. The CDR3 protein is CAIGKTGESRSPLHF. The CDR3 bases are TGTGCCATCGGGAAGACAGGGGAGAGTAGGTCACCCCTCCACTTT.

CDR3 in amino acids: CATSFPPQSQETQYF. CDR3 nucleotides: TGTGCCACCAGCTTCCCCCCCCAATCCCAAGAGACCCAGTACTTC. V is TRBV15 and J is TRBJ2-5; unclear D gene. Germline CDR1 and CDR2: LNHNV and YYDKDF (reference sequence). V was trimmed by 5 bases and J by 1 base, leaving 14 bases between them. This CDR3 spans 15 amino acids.

The chain combines TRBV19 with TRBJ2-7; D might be TRBD1 (6 bases). This CDR3 region has 16 residues. Germline CDR1 reads LNHDA; CDR2 reads SQIVND (reference sequence). Trimming took off 5 bases at V and 0 bases at J, with 17 bases between the two ends. CDR3 bases: TGTGCCAGTAGTCCCCGGCCGACAGGACCCTCCTACGAGCAGTACTTC. This sequence encodes CASSPRPTGPSYEQYF.

The chain joins TRBV7-2 to TRBJ2-7; 8 bases line up with TRBD2. The CDR3 is 15 residues long. V gave up 5 bases and J gave up 3 bases; unmatched junction bases: 9. Germline V lookup: CDR1 SGHTA, CDR2 FQGNSA. CDR3 sequence: CASSTSGLVRYEQYF. The DNA of the CDR3 is TGTGCCAGCAGCACTTCGGGACTAGTCCGCTACGAGCAGTACTTC.

CDR3 sequence (DNA): TGTGCCAGCAAGACTGGGGGAGAAGCTGGGGCCAACGTCCTGACTTTC. This encodes CASKTGGEAGANVLTF. This sequence joins TRBV5-4 and TRBJ2-6; the D call may be TRBD1 or TRBD2 (5 bases each). V lost 6 bases, J lost 2 bases, and 15 bases lay in between. In germline, CDR1 is SGHNT, CDR2 YYREEE (reference sequence). This CDR3 spans 16 amino acids.

CDR3 nucleotide sequence: TGTGCCAGCAGTGATGTGGGGACTGAAGCTTTCTTT. Translating it yields CASSDVGTEAFF. This chain joins TRBV6-1 and TRBJ1-1; D remains unclear. This CDR3 comprises 12 residues. V dropped 3 bases and J dropped 5 bases, with 7 bases sitting between them. Germline V CDR1 and CDR2: MNHNS, SASEGT.

A single count supports this clone. This chain links TRBV5-1 with TRBJ1-4; possible D gene TRBD1, 6 bases. V lost 4 bases to trimming and J lost 7 bases, with 17 bases between them. Germline V CDR1 and CDR2: SGHRS, YFSETQ. The CDR3 loop spans 15 amino acids. CDR3 sequence (DNA): TGCGCCAGCAGCCCGGGGGCAGTGCTTGCTGAAAAACTGTTTTTT. This codes for CASSPGAVLAEKLFF.

The chain has TRBV7-3 and TRBJ1-5, with 9 bases that match TRBD1. This CDR3 is 16 amino acids long. Germline V CDR1 and CDR2: SGHTA, FQGTGA. V lost 5 bases to trimming and J lost 6 bases; unmatched junction nucleotides: 11. The CDR3 loop reads CASSRRDRDGIQPQHF. For the CDR3, the DNA is TGTGCCAGCAGCCGAAGGGACAGGGACGGTATTCAGCCCCAGCATTTT.

The V and J genes are TRBV7-9 and TRBJ2-1; 9 bases are a match to TRBD2. Germline V gene lookup returns CDR1 SEHNR and CDR2 FQNEAQ (reference sequence). The CDR3 totals 16 residues. The ends lost 4 bases at V and 6 bases at J; junction bases unmatched: 10. Here the CDR3 reads CASSYSAAGGFNEQFF. CDR3 in DNA: TGTGCCAGCAGCTACTCTGCGGCGGGGGGGTTCAATGAGCAGTTCTTC.

The rearrangement uses TRBV4-2 and TRBJ2-7; 10 bases fit TRBD1. The CDR3 spans 15 residues. V lost 0 bases and J lost 4; bases outside the gene matches: 3. In germline, CDR1 is LGHNA, CDR2 YNFKEQ. In nucleotides, the CDR3 is TGTGCCAGCAGCCAAGAGGGACAGGGGAGATACGAGCAGTACTTC. It specifies CASSQEGQGRYEQYF.

CDR3: CASSLELAGSSTDTQYF. The CDR3 DNA reads TGTGCCAGCAGCTTAGAACTAGCGGGGTCGAGCACAGATACGCAGTATTTT. The V call is TRBV7-2, the J call TRBJ2-3, with 10 bases that match TRBD2. Germline V gene lookup returns CDR1 SGHTA and CDR2 FQGNSA. There are 17 residues in the CDR3. With 1 base clipped from V and 0 bases from J, the junction kept 4 bases outside the gene matches.

The chain combines TRBV4-1 with TRBJ1-6, with D possibly matching TRBD1 (5 bases). The V and J ends lost 4 bases and 7 bases respectively, with 17 bases between them. The CDR3 runs 16 residues. From germline, CDR1 is MGHRA and CDR2 YSYEKL. The CDR3 sequence is CASSLVVGTENSPLHF. CDR3 nucleotide sequence: TGCGCCAGCAGCCTCGTGGTCGGGACGGAGAATTCACCCCTCCACTTT.

The chain carries TRBV19 and TRBJ2-1, with no clear D. Germline CDR1 reads LNHDA; CDR2 reads SQIVND (reference sequence). Trimming removed 4 bases from V and 7 bases from J, with 11 bases in between. There are 13 residues in the CDR3. CDR3 protein: CASSTPWGNEQFF. The CDR3 bases are TGTGCCAGTAGTACTCCGTGGGGAAATGAGCAGTTCTTC.

The rearrangement links TRBV27 to TRBJ1-2, with TRBD1 identical over 7 bases. V was pared by 8 bases and J by 3 bases, with 9 bases of the junction left unmatched. The germline CDR1 and CDR2 sequences are MNHEY and SMNVEV (reference sequence). CDR3 length: 14 residues. The CDR3 nucleotides read TGTGCCAGCGCTGGGGCAGGGGGTTACTATGGCTACACCTTC. Its protein is CASAGAGGYYGYTF.

The V and J genes are TRBV7-9 and TRBJ2-7; D is unresolved. Per the germline V gene, CDR1 is SEHNR and CDR2 is FQNEAQ (reference sequence). CDR3 size: 15 residues. Trimming stripped 10 bases from V and 0 bases from J, with 19 bases between. CDR3 loop: CAITLGPVASYEQYF. Here the CDR3 DNA reads TGTGCCATTACCCTCGGGCCGGTCGCCTCCTACGAGCAGTACTTC.

The chain combines TRBV5-1 with TRBJ2-7; TRBD1 matches 7 bases. The CDR3 totals 16 residues. V trimming: 3 bases; J trimming: 6 bases; junction bases outside the gene matches: 15. Germline V gene lookup returns CDR1 SGHRS and CDR2 YFSETQ. This CDR3 reads CASSSYPSDRVSEQYF. CDR3 sequence (DNA): TGCGCCAGCAGCTCCTATCCCTCCGACAGGGTTAGCGAGCAGTACTTC.

The gene calls are TRBV19 and TRBJ1-5; D is unclear. V was pared by 3 bases and J by 2 bases, with 5 bases between. Germline CDR1 and CDR2: LNHDA and SQIVND (reference sequence). The CDR3 totals 13 residues. The CDR3 nucleotides are TGTGCCAGTAGTATTGGTCGCAATCAGCCCCAGCATTTT. Its translation: CASSIGRNQPQHF. Variable domain in full (rest from reference TRBV19 and TRBJ1-5): DGGITQSPKYLFRKEGQNVTLSCEQNLNHDAMYWYRQDPGQGLRLIYYSQIVNDFQKGDIAEGYSVSREKKESFPLTVTSAQKNPTAFYLCASSIGRNQPQHFGDGTRLSIL.

Of note for this clone: The germline gene is not matched at one end of the junction; a read error may be the cause. The chain combines TRBV7-7 with TRBJ2-7; D is perhaps TRBD1 (5 bases). Germline CDR1 reads SSHAT; CDR2 reads FNYEAQ (reference sequence). The CDR3 loop spans 15 amino acids. The CDR3, as DNA: TGTGCTAGCAGCTTAGGCTTGGGGCCCCAATACGAGCAGTACTTC. It encodes CASSLGLGPQYEQYF.

The chain couples TRBV9 to TRBJ1-1; D is possibly TRBD1 (5 bases). Germline-derived CDR1 and CDR2 are SGDLS and YYNGEE. V was clipped by 4 bases and J by 3 bases, with 16 bases between them. This CDR3 is 15 amino acids long. The CDR3, as DNA: TGTGCCAGCAGCCCTCCGGAGAGGGGCTACACTGAAGCTTTCTTT. Translation: CASSPPERGYTEAFF.

The gene calls are TRBV2 and TRBJ1-5, with D maybe TRBD1 (6 bases). Germline lookup yields CDR1 SNHLY and CDR2 FYNNEI. The CDR3 consists of 17 residues. The V end lost 4 bases, the J end lost 2 bases, and 18 bases lay between the germline ends. CDR3 DNA sequence: TGTGCCAGCAGTGTGGGACAAGGAAATTGGGGCAATCAGCCCCAGCATTTT. Residues: CASSVGQGNWGNQPQHF.

Only a few counts were recorded for this clone. The chain is built from TRBV2 and TRBJ2-7; TRBD2 agrees at 12 bases. V lost 5 bases to trimming and J lost 3 bases; unmatched junction nucleotides: 5. Germline loops: CDR1 SNHLY, CDR2 FYNNEI. There are 15 residues in the CDR3. CDR3 protein: CASSQTSGRIYEQYF. The CDR3 DNA sequence: TGTGCCAGCAGTCAGACTAGCGGGAGAATCTACGAGCAGTACTTC. The variable domain in full, with the rest retrieved from reference TRBV2 and TRBJ2-7, is EPEVTQTPSHQVTQMGQEVILRCVPISNHLYFYWYRQILGQKVEFLVSFYNNEISEKSEIFDDQFSVERPDGSNFTLKIRSTKLEDSAMYFCASSQTSGRIYEQYFGPGTRLTVT.

V and J are TRBV18 and TRBJ2-1; the D is unclear. Germline values: CDR1 KGHSH, CDR2 LQKENI. This CDR3 is 14 amino acids long. Trimming removed 3 bases at V and 5 bases at J, with 11 bases between. CDR3 in DNA: TGTGCCAGCTCACCTCAAAGGGCTCACAATGAGCAGTTCTTC. Its translation: CASSPQRAHNEQFF.